The 27 T cell receptor beta chains below come from one sample, sequenced in a study of beta chain features in type 1 diabetes. The investigators reverse transcribed all of the isolated RNA, so they sequenced expressed TCRB transcripts. TCRdb's copy holds only in-frame clones and misses some; the assay was immunoSEQ multiplex PCR. Here the sample spans 200,000 to 250,000 clones, about 14% being singletons. Sequencing used naive CD4+ T cells from blood. These receptor sequences come from a woman in her forties in good health.

Here the CDR3 DNA reads TGTGCCAGCAGCTTGACCGGACACTCCTACGAGCAGTACTTC. Encoded protein: CASSLTGHSYEQYF. This rearrangement joins TRBV5-6 to TRBJ2-7, with D possibly matching TRBD1 (5 bases). Germline V gene data show CDR1 as SGHDT and CDR2 as YYEEEE. The CDR3 extends over 14 amino acids. V shed 1 base and J shed 0 bases, with 8 bases lying between them.

The J gene is TRBJ2-7, the V gene TRBV4-1; 9 bases align to TRBD2. CDR3 length: 17 amino acids. Trimming cost V 0 bases and J 0 bases; bases outside gene matches: 6. Per germline, CDR1 MGHRA and CDR2 YSYEKL. The CDR3 loop reads CASSQDVGAGGSYEQYF. The CDR3 DNA is TGCGCCAGCAGCCAAGATGTTGGAGCGGGGGGCTCCTACGAGCAGTACTTC.

In this sample, this clone turned up a few times. This specimen includes other DNA sequences encoding the same CDR3. The chain recombines TRBV9 with TRBJ2-6; D possibly corresponds to TRBD1 (5 bases). Trimming shortened V by 0 bases and J by 1 base, and 5 bases separated the two germline ends. CDR1 is SGDLS, CDR2 YYNGEE, per germline. This CDR3 has 15 residues. CDR3 DNA sequence: TGTGCCAGCAGCGTAGCAGGGTCTGGGGCCAACGTCCTGACTTTC. Encoded protein: CASSVAGSGANVLTF. Combining the CDR3 with reference TRBV9 and TRBJ2-6 gives the whole variable domain DSGVTQTPKHLITATGQRVTLRCSPRSGDLSVYWYQQSLDQGLQFLIQYYNGEERAKGNILERFSAQQFPDLHSELNLSSLELGDSALYFCASSVAGSGANVLTFGAGSRLTVL.

This clone was counted between two and nine times. The V call is TRBV2, the J call TRBJ1-5; maybe TRBD1 (6 bases). The CDR3 sequence is 16 residues long. The germline V gene has CDR1 SNHLY and CDR2 FYNNEI. V lost 4 bases and J 1 base, leaving 14 bases between the germline ends. The DNA for the CDR3 is TGTGCCAGCAGTGCACAGGGCGGTGCAAGCAATCAGCCCCAGCATTTT. As protein: CASSAQGGASNQPQHF. Drawing the rest from reference TRBV2 and TRBJ1-5, the complete variable domain is EPEVTQTPSHQVTQMGQEVILRCVPISNHLYFYWYRQILGQKVEFLVSFYNNEISEKSEIFDDQFSVERPDGSNFTLKIRSTKLEDSAMYFCASSAQGGASNQPQHFGDGTRLSIL.

The V and J genes are TRBV6-4 and TRBJ1-1; the D gene is possibly TRBD1 (6 bases). Trimming stripped 0 bases from V and 8 bases from J, with 16 bases between. This CDR3 is 15 amino acids long. Germline V gene lookup returns CDR1 MRHNA and CDR2 SNTAGT. DNA of the CDR3: TGTGCCAGCAGTGACTCCCGGCAGGGGCGAATCGAAGCTTTCTTT. Translating it yields CASSDSRQGRIEAFF.

This clone was seen more than once but under ten times. V and J are TRBV28 and TRBJ1-1; D gene uncertain. The CDR3 totals 11 residues. Trimming took 7 bases from V and 6 from J, leaving 9 bases between them. Germline CDR1 is MDHEN and CDR2 is SYDVKM. CDR3 sequence: CASTQWPEAFF. In nucleotides, the CDR3 is TGTGCCAGCACTCAGTGGCCTGAAGCTTTCTTT.

The rearrangement joins TRBV6-5 to TRBJ2-7; TRBD2 might be the D (6 bases). The CDR3 has 13 residues. CDR1 MNHEY and CDR2 SVGAGI come from the germline V gene. The V gene lost 2 bases and the J gene lost 4 bases, with 9 bases spanning the gap. CDR3 nucleotide sequence: TGTGCCAGCAGTTACGGTCGGGGGTACGAGCAGTACTTC. Protein product: CASSYGRGYEQYF.

This clone turned up a few times. The gene calls are TRBV6-6 and TRBJ2-7; a possible D gene is TRBD1 (6 bases). The V end was cut by 9 bases, the J end by 2 bases, with 11 bases between. The CDR3 consists of 12 residues. Germline-derived CDR1 and CDR2 are MNHNY and SVGAGI (reference sequence). The CDR3 DNA reads as TGTGCCAGTTCCCGGGACACCTACGAGCAGTACTTC. Translated: CASSRDTYEQYF.

This clone has only a few counts. The CDR3 DNA sequence: TGTGCCAGCAGCTTCGGGGGAACGGAGACCCAGTACTTC. Translated, it gives CASSFGGTETQYF. The V gene is TRBV5-4, the J gene TRBJ2-5; possibly TRBD2 for D (6 bases). CDR3 length equals 13 residues. From germline, CDR1 is SGHNT and CDR2 YYREEE (reference sequence). V was trimmed by 2 bases and J by 5 bases, leaving 10 bases between them.

This sequence joins TRBV7-9 and TRBJ1-5; 9 bases match TRBD1. The CDR3 length is 15 residues. Trimming removed 5 bases from V and 5 bases from J; junction bases left unmatched: 7. Germline CDR1 SEHNR, CDR2 FQNEAQ (reference sequence). The CDR3 bases are TGTGCCAGCAGCCTGGGAAGACAGGGGGATCAGCCCCAGCATTTT. Translating gives CASSLGRQGDQPQHF.

This clone was counted a few times. The chain joins TRBV4-3 to TRBJ2-3; D remains unclear. CDR1 LGHNA and CDR2 YSLEER come from the germline V gene. The V gene lost 0 bases and the J gene lost 3 bases, with 19 bases spanning the gap. The CDR3 runs to 18 residues. CDR3 sequence: CASSQDHPARRMTDTQYF. The CDR3 bases are TGCGCCAGCAGCCAAGATCATCCGGCTAGAAGGATGACAGATACGCAGTATTTT.

The rearrangement joins TRBV2 to TRBJ1-1, with D possibly TRBD1 on 6 matching bases. Trimming stripped 6 bases from V and 4 bases from J, with 12 bases between. Germline CDR1 reads SNHLY; CDR2 reads FYNNEI. The CDR3 loop spans 13 amino acids. CDR3 coding DNA: TGTGCCAGCAGCGGCAGGGGAGCCACTGAAGCTTTCTTT. Translation gives CASSGRGATEAFF.

This rearrangement joins TRBV7-7 to TRBJ2-7; 7 bases are shared with TRBD2. Germline assignment: CDR1 SSHAT and CDR2 FNYEAQ (reference sequence). The CDR3 consists of 13 residues. J lost 3 bases, V lost 5 bases, and 4 bases had no gene match. The CDR3 region is CASSPSGLYEQYF. As DNA, the CDR3 is TGTGCCAGCAGCCCTAGCGGCCTCTACGAGCAGTACTTC.

This clone came up once. This rearrangement joins TRBV27 to TRBJ1-6; D gene ambiguous. Trimming took off 7 bases at V and 0 bases at J, with 16 bases between the two ends. Germline CDR1 reads MNHEY; CDR2 reads SMNVEV (reference sequence). CDR3 length equals 17 residues. The DNA for the CDR3 is TGTGCCAGCACCCCCCTCCGCGGGAGCTCCTATAATTCACCCCTCCACTTT. The encoded protein is CASTPLRGSSYNSPLHF.

This clone has only a few counts. This sequence joins TRBV7-9 and TRBJ2-7; 8 bases agree with TRBD1. The germline V gene has CDR1 SEHNR and CDR2 FQNEAQ (reference sequence). J was trimmed by 6 bases and V by 5 bases; bases with no gene match: 9. There are 14 residues in the CDR3. CDR3 protein: CASSRGQGASEQYF. CDR3 nucleotides: TGTGCCAGCAGCCGAGGACAGGGAGCCTCCGAGCAGTACTTC.

The chain links TRBV14 to TRBJ1-4; D unclear. The CDR3 extends over 15 amino acids. The germline gives CDR1 SGHDN, CDR2 FVKESK. The V end was cut by 6 bases, the J end by 6 bases, with 17 bases between. This CDR3 reads CASSPSGGGDEKLFF. For the CDR3, the DNA is TGTGCCAGCAGTCCATCCGGAGGAGGAGATGAAAAACTGTTTTTT.

This clone turned up a few times. This CDR3 is also generated by other DNA sequences in the sample. The J gene is TRBJ2-3, the V gene TRBV7-2; no reliable D call. The CDR3 is made up of 13 amino acids. V lost 1 base and J lost 3, with 5 bases in between. From germline, CDR1 is SGHTA and CDR2 FQGNSA. The CDR3 DNA reads as TGTGCCAGCAGCTTAGAACGGACAGATACGCAGTATTTT. It yields the protein CASSLERTDTQYF.

This clone was seen a few times. The chain combines TRBV1 with TRBJ2-2; the table gives TRBD2 as D, unverified against the DNA. TRBV1 is tagged as a pseudogene. This CDR3 region has 16 residues. The CDR3 DNA is TGCACCAGCAGCCAAGAATACGGGTCGAACACCGGGGAGCTGTTTTTT. Protein product: CTSSQEYGSNTGELFF.

The chain carries TRBV10-3 and TRBJ2-7; 8 bases align to TRBD1. J was trimmed by 2 bases and V by 5 bases; bases with no gene match: 2. Looked up from germline, CDR1 is ENHRY and CDR2 is SYGVKD. The CDR3 runs to 13 residues. For the CDR3, the DNA is TGTGCCATCAGTTCGACAGGGGCCTACGAGCAGTACTTC. Its protein product is CAISSTGAYEQYF.

The rearrangement joins TRBV25-1 to TRBJ1-2; a weak D match, TRBD1 (5 bases). The germline gives CDR1 MGHDK, CDR2 SYGVNS. The CDR3 totals 12 residues. V was cut by 6 bases and J by 4 bases, with 9 bases left in between. CDR3 sequence (DNA): TGTGCCAGCAGAGGGGAGGCCTATGGCTACACCTTC. This sequence encodes CASRGEAYGYTF.

The chain joins TRBV10-3 to TRBJ1-4; 11 bases fit TRBD1. Trimming cost V 8 bases and J 7 bases; bases outside gene matches: 15. CDR3 size: 17 residues. CDR1 is ENHRY, CDR2 SYGVKD, per germline. Here the CDR3 DNA reads TGTGCCATCTCTACCCGGGACAGGGGGGAGTATGGTGAAAAACTGTTTTTT. Its protein product is CAISTRDRGEYGEKLFF.

V gene TRBV6-5 combines with J gene TRBJ1-2, with D possibly being TRBD1 (6 bases). Per germline, CDR1 MNHEY and CDR2 SVGAGI. The CDR3 extends over 15 amino acids. V was trimmed by 0 bases and J by 4 bases, leaving 12 bases between them. CDR3 nucleotides: TGTGCCAGCAGTTACTCGATTGGGGGCGCCTATGGCTACACCTTC. As protein: CASSYSIGGAYGYTF.

The chain recombines TRBV5-1 with TRBJ2-7, with 8 bases identical to TRBD1. The CDR3 sequence is 12 residues long. Per germline, CDR1 SGHRS and CDR2 YFSETQ. V was clipped by 4 bases and J by 6 bases; unmatched bases: 3. In DNA, the CDR3 is TGCGCCAGCAGCCGGACAGGGTTCGAGCAGTACTTC. Translated, it gives CASSRTGFEQYF.

Only a few counts were recorded for this clone. The V call is TRBV13, the J call TRBJ2-5, with 9 bases matching TRBD2. J lost 4 bases, V lost 0 bases, and 3 bases had no gene match. Looked up from germline, CDR1 is PRHDT and CDR2 is FYEKMQ (reference sequence). The CDR3 totals 15 residues. DNA for the CDR3: TGTGCCAGCAGCTTAGGCGTAGCGGGGGTAGAGACCCAGTACTTC. Translating gives CASSLGVAGVETQYF.

In its sample, this clone was seen a few times. This chain connects TRBV5-1 to TRBJ2-1; 11 nucleotides align to TRBD2. From germline, CDR1 is SGHRS and CDR2 YFSETQ. The CDR3 sequence is 15 residues long. Germline trimming cut 4 bases from V and 6 bases from J; bases unmatched to any gene: 6. The CDR3 nucleotides are TGCGCCAGCAGCCCTGTAGCGGGGGGGCCCAATGAGCAGTTCTTC. Translating gives CASSPVAGGPNEQFF.

This clone was seen at least ten times. The genes are TRBV29-1 and TRBJ1-5, with D perhaps matching TRBD1 (6 bases). V lost 4 bases and J lost 3, with 13 bases in between. Per the germline V gene, CDR1 is SQVTM and CDR2 is ANQGSEA. The CDR3 is made up of 14 amino acids. The CDR3 DNA is TGCAGCGTTGCCCGGGGGGACACCAATCAGCCCCAGCATTTT. Its protein is CSVARGDTNQPQHF. Filled out from reference TRBV29-1 and TRBJ1-5, the complete variable domain reads SAVISQKPSRDICQRGTSLTIQCQVDSQVTMMFWYRQQPGQSLTLIATANQGSEATYESGFVIDKFPISRPNLTFSTLTVSNMSPEDSSIYLCSVARGDTNQPQHFGDGTRLSIL.

This sequence joins TRBV11-3 and TRBJ2-5; the match to TRBD1 covers 8 bases. The germline V gene has CDR1 SGHNT and CDR2 YENEEA. The CDR3 has 14 residues. Trimming took 4 bases from V and 3 from J; bases not matched to a gene: 4. The CDR3 is CASSSPGQEETQYF. The CDR3, as DNA: TGTGCCAGCAGCTCACCGGGACAGGAAGAGACCCAGTACTTC. The whole variable domain, remainder taken from reference TRBV11-3 and TRBJ2-5, is EAGVVQSPRYKIIEKKQPVAFWCNPISGHNTLYWYLQNLGQGPELLIRYENEEAVDDSQLPKDRFSAERLKGVDSTLKIQPAELGDSAVYLCASSSPGQEETQYFGPGTRLLVL.